One sample yielded the 20 T cell receptor beta chains listed below, sequenced in a study of shared clonotypes between healthy human individuals. Produced via immunoSEQ multiplex PCR; TCRdb's table is partial and in-frame only. Here the sample spans some 2.1 million clones, roughly 94% being singletons. Sequencing was done on a sample of naive CD4+ T cells sorted from blood. Subset given: CD45RA+ positively selected. The source of these receptors is a man younger than 35 in good health.

The chain uses TRBV2 and TRBJ1-5; 7 bases are a match to TRBD1. The ends lost 3 bases at V and 2 bases at J; junction bases unmatched: 4. Germline values: CDR1 SNHLY, CDR2 FYNNEI. CDR3 length: 15 residues. The CDR3 DNA is TGTGCCAGCAGTGACGAGACAGGGCGCAATCAGCCCCAGCATTTT. Translation: CASSDETGRNQPQHF.

This clone was recorded only once. The gene calls are TRBV9 and TRBJ1-2; D unclear. V shed 1 base and J shed 5 bases, with 9 bases lying between them. The CDR3 has 13 amino acids. Germline V gene sequence: CDR1 SGDLS, CDR2 YYNGEE. The CDR3 reads CASSVSWDYGYTF. Written as DNA, the CDR3 is TGTGCCAGCAGCGTAAGTTGGGATTATGGCTACACCTTC.

The rearrangement joins TRBV2 to TRBJ2-1; 8 bases match TRBD2. The germline CDR1 and CDR2 sequences are SNHLY and FYNNEI. This CDR3 contains 13 residues. After removal of 7 bases from V and 14 bases from J, the junction contained 13 bases not matched to a gene. The DNA of the CDR3 is TGTGCCAGCAAAGAAGGACCGAACGGGAGGGAGTTCTTC. This translates into CASKEGPNGREFF.

The J gene is TRBJ2-6, the V gene TRBV10-3; unclear D gene. Trimming left V 4 bases short and J 0 bases short, with 4 bases between. This CDR3 has 14 residues. Germline V lookup: CDR1 ENHRY, CDR2 SYGVKD. For the CDR3, the DNA is TGTGCCATCAGTGGGAACTCTGGGGCCAACGTCCTGACTTTC. Its protein product is CAISGNSGANVLTF.

The rearrangement links TRBV11-2 to TRBJ2-5; maybe TRBD2 (6 bases). This CDR3 region has 13 residues. V lost 0 bases, J lost 4 bases, and 6 bases lay in between. Germline assignment: CDR1 SGHAT and CDR2 FQNNGV. Here the CDR3 reads CASSLERGETQYF. CDR3 DNA sequence: TGTGCCAGCAGCTTAGAGCGGGGAGAGACCCAGTACTTC.

This clone has just one count. V gene TRBV7-3 combines with J gene TRBJ1-2; TRBD1 matches at 7 bases. The V segment lost 4 bases and the J segment 3 bases; nucleotides outside the gene matches: 11. CDR1 is SGHTA, CDR2 FQGTGA, per germline. This CDR3 is built from 16 residues. CDR3 protein: CASSSGPGTAHYGYTF. The CDR3 DNA follows: TGTGCCAGCAGCTCCGGCCCCGGGACAGCCCACTATGGCTACACCTTC.

This chain uses TRBV4-3 with TRBJ2-5; 11 nucleotides agree with TRBD2. The J segment lost 4 bases and the V segment lost 1 base, leaving 11 bases of the junction unmatched. This CDR3 is built from 18 residues. Looked up from germline, CDR1 is LGHNA and CDR2 is YSLEER. The CDR3 sequence is CASSQAGPGTSGGETQYF. The CDR3 coding sequence is TGCGCCAGCAGCCAAGCGGGGCCCGGGACTAGCGGAGGAGAGACCCAGTACTTC.

This clone appeared a single time. The chain joins TRBV2 to TRBJ1-5; D is possibly TRBD1 (5 bases). Germline CDR1 and CDR2: SNHLY and FYNNEI. Trimming shortened V by 1 base and J by 3 bases, and 10 bases separated the two germline ends. The CDR3 runs 15 residues. The CDR3 is CASSEGRVNNQPQHF. As DNA, the CDR3 is TGTGCCAGCAGTGAAGGCAGGGTTAACAATCAGCCCCAGCATTTT. The full variable domain, in which reference TRBV2 and TRBJ1-5 provide the parts outside the CDR3, is EPEVTQTPSHQVTQMGQEVILRCVPISNHLYFYWYRQILGQKVEFLVSFYNNEISEKSEIFDDQFSVERPDGSNFTLKIRSTKLEDSAMYFCASSEGRVNNQPQHFGDGTRLSIL.

This clone was detected only once. The chain uses TRBV19 and TRBJ1-5; no clear D. The V gene's germline CDR1 is LNHDA and CDR2 SQIVND (reference sequence). The CDR3 loop spans 14 amino acids. V was clipped by 5 bases and J by 5 bases, with 13 bases between them. CDR3 in amino acids: CASSPQYWYQPQHF. The DNA of the CDR3 is TGTGCCAGTAGTCCACAATATTGGTATCAGCCCCAGCATTTT.

The J gene is TRBJ2-5, the V gene TRBV18, with D tentatively TRBD2 (6 bases). Germline lookup yields CDR1 KGHSH and CDR2 LQKENI. V was cut by 2 bases and J by 4 bases, with 11 bases left in between. This CDR3 is built from 14 residues. The CDR3 DNA sequence: TGTGCCAGCTCACCAGGGGCAGCGGGAGAGACCCAGTACTTC. Translation gives CASSPGAAGETQYF.

The J gene is TRBJ1-1, the V gene TRBV5-6, with D perhaps matching TRBD1 (5 bases). In germline, CDR1 is SGHDT, CDR2 YYEEEE. V was shortened by 1 base and J by 0 bases, with 7 bases between the two germline ends. The CDR3 is made up of 14 amino acids. The CDR3 DNA follows: TGTGCCAGCAGCTTGCGGACAATGAACACTGAAGCTTTCTTT. Its protein is CASSLRTMNTEAFF.

The rearrangement joins TRBV10-3 to TRBJ2-7, with D possibly being TRBD2 (7 bases). The CDR3 covers 18 residues. The V end lost 10 bases, the J end lost 0 bases, and 28 bases lay between the germline ends. Per the germline V gene, CDR1 is ENHRY and CDR2 is SYGVKD. Here the CDR3 reads CATQGTDLREPSSYEQYF. The CDR3 region has the DNA TGTGCCACCCAGGGGACTGACTTGCGGGAGCCATCCTCCTACGAGCAGTACTTC.

The chain employs TRBV18 and TRBJ2-1; D might be TRBD2 (5 bases). V gave up 8 bases and J gave up 2 bases, with 10 bases separating them. This CDR3 has 13 residues. CDR1 is KGHSH, CDR2 LQKENI, per germline. Here the CDR3 reads CASTERAYNEQFF. DNA for the CDR3: TGTGCCAGCACAGAGAGGGCCTACAATGAGCAGTTCTTC.

V usage is TRBV28 and J usage is TRBJ2-7; TRBD2 is a possible D gene (5 bases). The CDR3 is made up of 15 amino acids. V lost 5 bases to trimming and J lost 4 bases, with 18 bases between them. Germline loops: CDR1 MDHEN, CDR2 SYDVKM. Here the CDR3 reads CASSPWTHGEYEQYF. The CDR3 nucleotides are TGTGCCAGCAGTCCGTGGACTCATGGAGAGTACGAGCAGTACTTC. Variable domain in full (rest from reference TRBV28 and TRBJ2-7): DVKVTQSSRYLVKRTGEKVFLECVQDMDHENMFWYRQDPGLGLRLIYFSYDVKMKEKGDIPEGYSVSREKKERFSLILESASTNQTSMYLCASSPWTHGEYEQYFGPGTRLTVT.

Details on this clone: A junction boundary mismatches the germline segment, possibly from a read error. The V gene is TRBV29-1, the J gene TRBJ2-5; TRBD2 aligns across 11 bases. CDR3 length: 15 amino acids. Per germline, CDR1 SQVTM and CDR2 ANQGSEA. This CDR3 is CSVEGLAGHYETQYF. Written as DNA, the CDR3 is TGCAGCGTGGAAGGACTAGCGGGCCACTACGAGACCCAGTACTTC.

The J gene is TRBJ2-7, the V gene TRBV18, with TRBD2 matching 14 bases. CDR1 and CDR2 (germline): KGHSH, LQKENI. V was pared by 4 bases and J by 0 bases, with 5 bases of the junction left unmatched. The CDR3 totals 17 residues. The CDR3 nucleotides are TGTGCCAGCTCACTAGGGACTAGCGGGAGTAGCTCCTACGAGCAGTACTTC. It yields the protein CASSLGTSGSSSYEQYF. Complete variable domain (other parts from reference TRBV18 and TRBJ2-7): NAGVMQNPRHLVRRRGQEARLRCSPMKGHSHVYWYRQLPEEGLKFMVYLQKENIIDESGMPKERFSAEFPKEGPSILRIQQVVRGDSAAYFCASSLGTSGSSSYEQYFGPGTRLTVT.

The chain links TRBV29-1 to TRBJ1-1; TRBD1 matches 7 bases. The CDR3 runs 13 residues. Trimming cost V 4 bases and J 5 bases; bases outside gene matches: 7. The germline V gene encodes CDR1 SQVTM and CDR2 ANQGSEA. CDR3 amino acids: CSVVRGLSTEAFF. In nucleotides, the CDR3 is TGCAGCGTTGTGAGGGGGCTGAGTACTGAAGCTTTCTTT. The complete variable domain, with remaining parts taken from reference TRBV29-1 and TRBJ1-1, reads SAVISQKPSRDICQRGTSLTIQCQVDSQVTMMFWYRQQPGQSLTLIATANQGSEATYESGFVIDKFPISRPNLTFSTLTVSNMSPEDSSIYLCSVVRGLSTEAFFGQGTRLTVV.

V usage is TRBV30 and J usage is TRBJ1-3; TRBD1 matches at 9 bases. CDR3 length: 15 residues. Germline values: CDR1 GTSNPN, CDR2 SVGIG (reference sequence). Losses at the gene ends were 4 bases for V and 2 bases for J; bases not matched to a gene: 6. The chain's CDR3 is CAWTSQGAAGNTIYF. DNA of the CDR3: TGTGCCTGGACCTCACAGGGGGCTGCTGGAAACACCATATATTTT.

The chain employs TRBV19 and TRBJ2-2, with D unresolved. The CDR3 runs 11 residues. CDR1 is LNHDA and CDR2 is SQIVND in the germline V gene (reference sequence). V was cut by 9 bases and J by 3 bases, with 5 bases left in between. CDR3 in amino acids: CARWDTGELFF. The DNA for the CDR3 is TGTGCCAGATGGGACACCGGGGAGCTGTTTTTT.

The J gene is TRBJ2-1, the V gene TRBV10-2; 8 positions match TRBD2. V lost 3 bases, J lost 0 bases, and 16 bases stayed unmatched. The germline V gene has CDR1 WSHSY and CDR2 SAAADI. This CDR3 is built from 20 residues. CDR3 DNA: TGCGCCAGCAGTGAAGGGAGCGGGGGTCAGACTTTGAGCTCCTACAATGAGCAGTTCTTC. It specifies CASSEGSGGQTLSSYNEQFF.